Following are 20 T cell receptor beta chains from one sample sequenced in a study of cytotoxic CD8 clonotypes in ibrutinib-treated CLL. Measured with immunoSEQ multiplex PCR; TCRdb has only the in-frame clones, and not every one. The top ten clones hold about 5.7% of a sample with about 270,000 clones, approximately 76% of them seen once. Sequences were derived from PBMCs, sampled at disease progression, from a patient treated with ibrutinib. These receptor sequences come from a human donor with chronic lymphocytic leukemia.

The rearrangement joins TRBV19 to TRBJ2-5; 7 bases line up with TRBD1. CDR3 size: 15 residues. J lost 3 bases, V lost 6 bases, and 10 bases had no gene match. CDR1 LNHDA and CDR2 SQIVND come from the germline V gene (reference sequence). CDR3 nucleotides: TGTGCCAGTAGCGGACGCCGGGACAGAGAAGAGACCCAGTACTTC. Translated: CASSGRRDREETQYF.

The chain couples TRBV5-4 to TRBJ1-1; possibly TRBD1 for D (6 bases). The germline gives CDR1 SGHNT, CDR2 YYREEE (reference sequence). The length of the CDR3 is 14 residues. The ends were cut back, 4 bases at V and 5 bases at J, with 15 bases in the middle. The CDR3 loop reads CASSKQTGRTEAFF. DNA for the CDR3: TGTGCCAGCAGCAAACAAACAGGGAGGACTGAAGCTTTCTTT.

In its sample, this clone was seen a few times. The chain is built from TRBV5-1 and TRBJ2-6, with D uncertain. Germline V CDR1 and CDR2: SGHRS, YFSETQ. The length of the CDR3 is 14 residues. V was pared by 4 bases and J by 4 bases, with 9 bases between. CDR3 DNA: TGCGCCAGCAGCAGGGCCCCGGGGGCCAACGTCCTGACTTTC. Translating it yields CASSRAPGANVLTF.

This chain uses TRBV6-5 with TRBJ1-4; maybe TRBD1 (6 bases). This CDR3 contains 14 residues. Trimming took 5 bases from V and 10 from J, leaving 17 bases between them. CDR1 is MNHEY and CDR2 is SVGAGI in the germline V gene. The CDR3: CASSHRAKGGKLFF. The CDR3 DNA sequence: TGTGCCAGCAGTCACAGGGCCAAGGGGGGAAAACTGTTTTTT.

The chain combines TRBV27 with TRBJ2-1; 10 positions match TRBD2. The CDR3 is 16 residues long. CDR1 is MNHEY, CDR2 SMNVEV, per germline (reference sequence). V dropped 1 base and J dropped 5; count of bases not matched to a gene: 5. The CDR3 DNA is TGTGCCAGCAGTTTATATAGCGGGGGGCCCCACAATGAGCAGTTCTTC. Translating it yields CASSLYSGGPHNEQFF.

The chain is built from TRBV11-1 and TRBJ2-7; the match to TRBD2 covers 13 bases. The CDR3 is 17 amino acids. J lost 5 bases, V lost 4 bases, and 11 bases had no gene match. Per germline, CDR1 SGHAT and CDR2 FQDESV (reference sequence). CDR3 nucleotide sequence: TGTGCCAGCAGCTCAAAGCGCATAACTAGCGGGAGGGACGAGCAGTACTTC. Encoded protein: CASSSKRITSGRDEQYF.

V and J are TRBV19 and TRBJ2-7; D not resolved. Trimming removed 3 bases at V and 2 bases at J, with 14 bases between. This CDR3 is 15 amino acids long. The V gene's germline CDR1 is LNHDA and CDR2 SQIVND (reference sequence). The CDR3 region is CASSILPFKPYEQYF. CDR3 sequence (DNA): TGTGCCAGTAGTATCCTGCCTTTTAAGCCCTACGAGCAGTACTTC.

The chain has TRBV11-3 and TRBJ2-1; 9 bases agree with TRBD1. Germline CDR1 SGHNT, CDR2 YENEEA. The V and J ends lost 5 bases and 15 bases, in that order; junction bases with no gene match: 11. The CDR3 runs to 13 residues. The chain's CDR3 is CASSRGPGQGSFF. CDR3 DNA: TGTGCCAGCAGCAGAGGGCCGGGACAGGGTTCGTTCTTC.

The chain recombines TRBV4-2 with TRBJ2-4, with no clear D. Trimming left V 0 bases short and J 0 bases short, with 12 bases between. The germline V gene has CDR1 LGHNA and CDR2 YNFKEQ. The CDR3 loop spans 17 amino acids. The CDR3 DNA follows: TGTGCCAGCAGCCAAGATCCCCGACAACTAGCCAAAAACATTCAGTACTTC. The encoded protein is CASSQDPRQLAKNIQYF.

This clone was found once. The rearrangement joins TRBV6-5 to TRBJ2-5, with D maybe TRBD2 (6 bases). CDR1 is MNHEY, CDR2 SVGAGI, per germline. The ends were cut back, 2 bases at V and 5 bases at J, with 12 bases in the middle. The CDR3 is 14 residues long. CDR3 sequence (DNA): TGTGCCAGCAGTTACCGGCGGGGCGGGGAGACCCAGTACTTC. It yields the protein CASSYRRGGETQYF.

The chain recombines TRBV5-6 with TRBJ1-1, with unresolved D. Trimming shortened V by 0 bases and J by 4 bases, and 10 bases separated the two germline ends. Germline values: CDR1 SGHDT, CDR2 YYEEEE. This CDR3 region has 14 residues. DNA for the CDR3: TGTGCCAGCAGCTTGGGGAACAGCATCACTGAAGCTTTCTTT. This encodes CASSLGNSITEAFF.

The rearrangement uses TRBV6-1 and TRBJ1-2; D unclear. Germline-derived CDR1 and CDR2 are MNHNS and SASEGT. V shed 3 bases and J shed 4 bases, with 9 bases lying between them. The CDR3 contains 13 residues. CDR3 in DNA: TGTGCCAGCAGTGACCTAACAAGCTATGGCTACACCTTC. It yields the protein CASSDLTSYGYTF.

Here the CDR3 reads CASSPGSRTSGQETQYF. CDR3 bases: TGTGCCAGCAGCCCCGGGAGCCGGACTAGCGGCCAAGAGACCCAGTACTTC. The rearrangement links TRBV7-9 to TRBJ2-5, with TRBD2 matching over 10 bases. The germline gives CDR1 SEHNR, CDR2 FQNEAQ (reference sequence). This CDR3 region has 17 residues. V trimming: 5 bases; J trimming: 1 base; junction bases outside the gene matches: 10.

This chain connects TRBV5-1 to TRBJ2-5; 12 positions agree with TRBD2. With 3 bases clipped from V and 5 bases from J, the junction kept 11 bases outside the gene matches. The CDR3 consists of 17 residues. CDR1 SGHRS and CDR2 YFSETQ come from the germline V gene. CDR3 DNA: TGCGCCAGCAGCTCAATACCGGGACTAGCGGGTGGGGAGACCCAGTACTTC. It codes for CASSSIPGLAGGETQYF.

CDR3 in amino acids: CASGMGVGEQYF. The CDR3 nucleotides are TGTGCTAGTGGTATGGGGGTCGGCGAGCAGTACTTC. This chain joins TRBV12-5 and TRBJ2-7, with D tentatively TRBD1 or TRBD2 (5 bases each). The CDR3 contains 12 residues. The V gene lost 5 bases and the J gene lost 6 bases, with 11 bases spanning the gap. CDR1 LGHNT and CDR2 FRNRAP come from the germline V gene.

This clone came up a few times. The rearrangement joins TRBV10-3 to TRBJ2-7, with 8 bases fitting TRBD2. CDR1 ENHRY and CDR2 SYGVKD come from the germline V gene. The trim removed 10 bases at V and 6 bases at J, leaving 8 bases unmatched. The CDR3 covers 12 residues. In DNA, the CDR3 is TGTGCCACAAGAGCGGGAGACTTCGAGCAGTACTTC. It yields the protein CATRAGDFEQYF.

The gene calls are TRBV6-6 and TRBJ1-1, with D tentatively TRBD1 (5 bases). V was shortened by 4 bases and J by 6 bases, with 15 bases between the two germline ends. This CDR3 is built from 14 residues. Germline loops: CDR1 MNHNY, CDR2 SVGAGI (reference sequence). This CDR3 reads CASSSYRARAEAFF. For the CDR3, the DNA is TGTGCCAGCAGTTCTTACCGGGCCAGGGCTGAAGCTTTCTTT.

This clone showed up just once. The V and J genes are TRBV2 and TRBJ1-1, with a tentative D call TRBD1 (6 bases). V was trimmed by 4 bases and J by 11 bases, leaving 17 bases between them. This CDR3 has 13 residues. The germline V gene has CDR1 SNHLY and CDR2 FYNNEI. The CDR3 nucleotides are TGTGCCAGCAGTGTAGATAACCAGGGGTGGGCTTTCTTT. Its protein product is CASSVDNQGWAFF.

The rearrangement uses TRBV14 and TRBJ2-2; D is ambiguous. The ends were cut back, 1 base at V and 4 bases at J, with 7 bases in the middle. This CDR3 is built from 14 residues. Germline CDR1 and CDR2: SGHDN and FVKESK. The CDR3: CASSQALGTGELFF. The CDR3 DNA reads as TGTGCCAGCAGCCAAGCCTTGGGCACCGGGGAGCTGTTTTTT.

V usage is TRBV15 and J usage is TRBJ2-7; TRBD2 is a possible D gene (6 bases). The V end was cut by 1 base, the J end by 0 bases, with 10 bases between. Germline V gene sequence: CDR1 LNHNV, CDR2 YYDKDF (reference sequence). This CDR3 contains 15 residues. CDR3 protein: CATSRGGGSSYEQYF. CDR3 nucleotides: TGTGCCACCAGCAGAGGTGGGGGGAGCTCCTACGAGCAGTACTTC.